These 18 T cell receptor beta chains share one sample of origin, sequenced in a study of blood T cell repertoires in COVID-19. Profiling relied on immunoSEQ multiplex PCR, and the TCRdb table lists in-frame clones only, not all of them. The data contain approximately 88,000 clones, roughly 90% of them singletons. The sequenced sample consisted of peripheral blood. The receptors shown here come from a male donor with acute or convalescent COVID-19.

The chain combines TRBV30 with TRBJ1-1, with D possibly matching TRBD1 (6 bases). This CDR3 spans 12 amino acids. CDR1 is GTSNPN, CDR2 SVGIG, per germline (reference sequence). Trimming took off 2 bases at V and 8 bases at J, with 12 bases between the two ends. The CDR3 region has the DNA TGTGCCTGGAGTAAAACAGGGCTAGAAGCTTTCTTT. Encoded protein: CAWSKTGLEAFF. Full variable domain (missing parts from reference TRBV30 and TRBJ1-1): SQTIHQWPATLVQPVGSPLSLECTVEGTSNPNLYWYRQAAGRGLQLLFYSVGIGQISSEVPQNLSASRPQDRQFILSSKKLLLSDSGFYLCAWSKTGLEAFFGQGTRLTVV.

This chain connects TRBV7-2 to TRBJ1-6; no definite D call. The V gene's germline CDR1 is SGHTA and CDR2 FQGNSA. The V gene lost 8 bases and the J gene lost 6 bases, with 14 bases spanning the gap. This CDR3 has 14 residues. The CDR3 region has the DNA TGTGCCAGCGCCCGACGGAGCCTTAATTCACCCCTCCACTTT. Translation: CASARRSLNSPLHF. Looking up the rest from reference TRBV7-2 and TRBJ1-6 gives the full variable domain: GAGVSQSPSNKVTEKGKDVELRCDPISGHTALYWYRQSLGQGLEFLIYFQGNSAPDKSGLPSDRFSAERTGGSVSTLTIQRTQQEDSAVYLCASARRSLNSPLHFGNGTRLTVT.

This clone was seen a few times. This chain uses TRBV18 with TRBJ1-4; 10 bases align to TRBD1. V shed 3 bases, J shed 6 bases, and the junction held 1 base outside the gene matches. The germline gives CDR1 KGHSH, CDR2 LQKENI. The CDR3 has 14 residues. CDR3 protein: CASSPGTGDEKLFF. The CDR3 bases are TGTGCCAGCTCACCCGGGACAGGGGATGAAAAACTGTTTTTT.

This rearrangement joins TRBV6-5 to TRBJ1-6; D perhaps matches TRBD1 (5 bases). This CDR3 is 13 amino acids long. Germline V gene sequence: CDR1 MNHEY, CDR2 SVGAGI. Trimming took 8 bases from V and 6 from J, leaving 11 bases between them. CDR3 sequence reads: CASWGLGNSPLHF. CDR3 nucleotides: TGTGCCAGCTGGGGCTTGGGTAATTCACCCCTCCACTTT.

V is TRBV5-1 and J is TRBJ1-2; perhaps TRBD1 as D (6 bases). V lost 0 bases to trimming and J lost 4 bases, with 10 bases between them. The length of the CDR3 is 14 residues. Germline V gene data show CDR1 as SGHRS and CDR2 as YFSETQ. CDR3 DNA sequence: TGCGCCAGCAGCTTGGCGGACAGAGGCTATGGCTACACCTTC. Amino acids: CASSLADRGYGYTF.

This chain joins TRBV18 and TRBJ2-7; TRBD1 matches 12 bases. The CDR3 length is 16 residues. V gave up 5 bases and J gave up 6 bases; unmatched junction bases: 11. From germline, CDR1 is KGHSH and CDR2 LQKENI. The CDR3 here is CASSSATGTGGLEQYF. The CDR3, as DNA: TGTGCCAGCTCAAGTGCCACCGGGACAGGGGGCCTCGAGCAGTACTTC.

The gene calls are TRBV4-1 and TRBJ2-1, with TRBD2 matching 8 bases. The germline gives CDR1 MGHRA, CDR2 YSYEKL. This CDR3 spans 14 amino acids. V shed 2 bases and J 4 bases; nucleotides not matched to a gene: 1. CDR3 sequence (DNA): TGCGCCAGCAGCCAAATAGCGGGGTACAATGAGCAGTTCTTC. It encodes CASSQIAGYNEQFF.

The CDR3 reads CASSQVAGDRGQYGYTF. CDR3 nucleotide sequence: TGTGCCAGCAGCCAAGTGGCGGGGGACAGGGGACAATATGGCTACACCTTC. The J gene is TRBJ1-2, the V gene TRBV3-1 (or the pseudogene TRBV3-2); 10 bases map to TRBD1. After removal of 1 base from V and 5 bases from J, the junction contained 10 bases not matched to a gene. This CDR3 has 17 amino acids. Germline V gene sequence: CDR1 LGHDT, CDR2 YNNKEL (reference sequence).

V usage is TRBV10-3 and J usage is TRBJ2-6; 9 bases fit TRBD1. The trim removed 8 bases at V and 1 base at J, leaving 6 bases unmatched. The CDR3 extends over 16 amino acids. Germline CDR1 is ENHRY and CDR2 is SYGVKD. The CDR3 loop reads CAIATGGPSGANVLTF. The CDR3 nucleotides read TGTGCCATCGCGACAGGGGGACCTTCTGGGGCCAACGTCCTGACTTTC.

The V call is TRBV19, the J call TRBJ2-2, with D possibly being TRBD2 (5 bases). CDR3 length equals 13 residues. Germline values: CDR1 LNHDA, CDR2 SQIVND (reference sequence). The V end lost 5 bases, the J end lost 1 base, and 5 bases lay between the germline ends. The DNA for the CDR3 is TGTGCCAGTAGTCGGGAGAACACCGGGGAGCTGTTTTTT. It encodes CASSRENTGELFF.

This chain connects TRBV19 to TRBJ2-6, with 7 bases lining up with TRBD1. The length of the CDR3 is 15 residues. Losses at the gene ends were 9 bases for V and 1 base for J; bases not matched to a gene: 6. Germline V gene data show CDR1 as LNHDA and CDR2 as SQIVND (reference sequence). This chain's CDR3 is CASSGTASGANVLTF. CDR3 coding DNA: TGTGCCAGCTCCGGGACAGCATCTGGGGCCAACGTCCTGACTTTC.

The chain is built from TRBV30 and TRBJ1-6; no clear D. Looked up from germline, CDR1 is GTSNPN and CDR2 is SVGIG (reference sequence). The CDR3 loop spans 12 amino acids. V lost 3 bases and J lost 9, with 9 bases in between. DNA of the CDR3: TGTGCCTGGAGGCGAACCCCTTCACCCCTCCACTTT. Encoded protein: CAWRRTPSPLHF.

V is TRBV28 and J is TRBJ2-7; 8 bases align to TRBD2. CDR1 is MDHEN, CDR2 SYDVKM, per germline. V shed 10 bases, J shed 4 bases, and the junction held 9 bases outside the gene matches. The CDR3 covers 13 residues. The CDR3: CATTGGTRYEQYF. Here the CDR3 DNA reads TGTGCCACCACGGGAGGGACTAGGTACGAGCAGTACTTC.

The rearrangement links TRBV4-2 to TRBJ1-2; the match to TRBD1 covers 9 bases. Germline CDR1 reads LGHNA; CDR2 reads YNFKEQ. Trimming removed 4 bases from V and 8 bases from J; junction bases left unmatched: 11. This CDR3 contains 15 residues. In DNA form, the CDR3 reads TGTGCCAGCAGCCCCCGTCAACAGGGGGCGGGAGGCTACACCTTC. Translating it yields CASSPRQQGAGGYTF.

The rearrangement joins TRBV28 to TRBJ1-1; TRBD1 agrees at 7 bases. CDR1 is MDHEN and CDR2 is SYDVKM in the germline V gene. The CDR3 extends over 13 amino acids. The junction had 8 bases not matched to a gene; V was cut back by 7 bases and J by 6 bases. DNA for the CDR3: TGTGCCAGCACCCATGGGCAGGGGGCTGAAGCTTTCTTT. Translated, it gives CASTHGQGAEAFF.

V gene TRBV7-2 combines with J gene TRBJ2-7, with 8 positions matching TRBD2. Unmatched junction bases numbered 5, after V lost 4 bases and J lost 0 bases. Looked up from germline, CDR1 is SGHTA and CDR2 is FQGNSA. The CDR3 runs to 15 residues. The CDR3 region is CASSYLAGSSYEQYF. The CDR3 nucleotides read TGTGCCAGCAGCTATCTAGCGGGCAGCTCCTACGAGCAGTACTTC.

The rearrangement uses TRBV11-2 and TRBJ2-1; no reliable D call. This CDR3 has 15 residues. The germline V and J ends were trimmed by 1 base and 0 bases, with 7 bases remaining between them. Germline CDR1 is SGHAT and CDR2 is FQNNGV. Here the CDR3 reads CASSLGGSSYNEQFF. Written as DNA, the CDR3 is TGTGCCAGCAGCTTAGGCGGATCCTCCTACAATGAGCAGTTCTTC.

V usage is TRBV7-2 and J usage is TRBJ2-5; 10 nucleotides match TRBD2. Germline loops: CDR1 SGHTA, CDR2 FQGNSA. The CDR3 extends over 15 amino acids. V dropped 4 bases and J dropped 7; count of bases not matched to a gene: 9. Written as DNA, the CDR3 is TGTGCCAGCAGCTCCGGGAGCGGGGGGGCCGTGACCCAGTACTTC. It encodes CASSSGSGGAVTQYF.